This T cell receptor (beta chain) came from a study of OX40 agonist ivuxolimab in advanced cancers. Sequenced by immunoSEQ multiplex PCR; TCRdb stores in-frame clones only, minus some. The repertoire holds about 22,000 clones, with roughly 90% as singletons. Trimming took off 4 bases at V and 5 bases at J, with 19 bases between the two ends. CDR3 size: 15 residues. Germline assignment: CDR1 SGHTS and CDR2 YDEGEE. The origin of this receptor is an adult with an advanced solid tumor such as melanoma, head and neck, liver or kidney cancer. The chain links TRBV5-8 to TRBJ2-7, with a tentative D call TRBD2 (5 bases). This material consisted of CD4+ or CD8+ T cells sorted from blood, taken in a trial of the OX40 agonist ivuxolimab. CDR3 region: CASSMFVSGFHEQYF. CDR3 sequence (DNA): TGTGCCAGCAGCATGTTTGTATCGGGGTTTCACGAGCAGTACTTC.